This T cell receptor beta chain stems from a study of control samples from healthy donors and cancer patients. Germline loops: CDR1 GTSNPN, CDR2 SVGIG (reference sequence). The CDR3 has 15 residues. The V segment lost 1 base and the J segment 4 bases; nucleotides outside the gene matches: 9. Assay used: immunoSEQ multiplex PCR; TCRdb lists only in-frame clones, some missing. The sample has around 180,000 clones, almost 90% seen once. The sample was blood. The rearrangement uses TRBV30 and TRBJ1-1; TRBD1 aligns across 7 bases. This sequence originates from a woman in her twenties or thirties in good health. CDR3 in DNA: TGTGCCTGGAGTGGAAAATCAACAGGGGCCACTGAAGCTTTCTTT. Residues: CAWSGKSTGATEAFF.